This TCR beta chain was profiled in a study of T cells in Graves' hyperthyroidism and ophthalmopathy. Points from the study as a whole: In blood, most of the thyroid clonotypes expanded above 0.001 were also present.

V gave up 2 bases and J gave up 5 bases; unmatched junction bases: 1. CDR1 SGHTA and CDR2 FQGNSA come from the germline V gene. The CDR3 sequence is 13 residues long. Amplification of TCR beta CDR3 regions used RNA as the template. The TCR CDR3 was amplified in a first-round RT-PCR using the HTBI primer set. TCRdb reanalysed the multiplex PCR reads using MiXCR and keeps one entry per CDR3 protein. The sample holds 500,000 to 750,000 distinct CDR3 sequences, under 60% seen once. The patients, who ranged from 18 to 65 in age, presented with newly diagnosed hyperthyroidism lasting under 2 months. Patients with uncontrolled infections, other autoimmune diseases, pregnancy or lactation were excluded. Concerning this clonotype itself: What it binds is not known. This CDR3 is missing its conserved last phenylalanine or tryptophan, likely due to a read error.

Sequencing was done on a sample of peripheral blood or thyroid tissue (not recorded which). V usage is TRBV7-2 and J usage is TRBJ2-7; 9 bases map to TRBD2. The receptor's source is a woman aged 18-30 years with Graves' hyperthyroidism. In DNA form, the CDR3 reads TGTGCCAGCAGCTTACGCGGGGGGGACGAGCAGTACCTC. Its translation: CASSLRGGDEQYL.